These 18 T cell receptor beta chains were all obtained from the same sample, sequenced in a study of blood T cell repertoires in COVID-19 (TCRdb year 2020). Receptors were amplified or captured by the immunoSEQ multiplex PCR assay. TCRdb provides this immuneACCESS table in a form limited to in-frame rearrangements. Some clones are lacking; in checked studies, under half of them reflect an unresolved V gene, and why the rest are absent is not known. The sample data list approximately 200,000 clones, and about 85% of these were observed just once. Of the sample, about 0.93% is held by the ten largest clones. The sequencing input was peripheral blood. These receptors came from a man aged 35-49 years with acute or convalescent COVID-19.

The chain is built from TRBV6-1 and TRBJ1-4; tentatively, D is TRBD1 (6 bases). V lost 4 bases to trimming and J lost 0 bases, with 15 bases between them. The CDR3 consists of 17 residues. Germline CDR1 is MNHNS and CDR2 is SASEGT. CDR3 in DNA: TGTGCCAGCAGTGGAGGATCCGGACAGACAACTAATGAAAAACTGTTTTTT. Protein product: CASSGGSGQTTNEKLFF.

This clone was recorded a few times. The chain couples TRBV18 to TRBJ2-7, with 8 bases fitting TRBD1. The germline V gene has CDR1 KGHSH and CDR2 LQKENI. Trimming at V came to 3 bases and at J to 3 bases, leaving 10 bases not matched to a gene. The CDR3 sequence is 16 residues long. This chain's CDR3 is CASSPTPGQAYYEQYF. The DNA for the CDR3 is TGTGCCAGCTCACCTACCCCGGGACAGGCTTACTACGAGCAGTACTTC. The whole variable domain, remainder taken from reference TRBV18 and TRBJ2-7, is NAGVMQNPRHLVRRRGQEARLRCSPMKGHSHVYWYRQLPEEGLKFMVYLQKENIIDESGMPKERFSAEFPKEGPSILRIQQVVRGDSAAYFCASSPTPGQAYYEQYFGPGTRLTVT.

This chain joins TRBV11-2 and TRBJ2-1; possible D gene TRBD1, 5 bases. This CDR3 is built from 16 residues. Trimming took off 4 bases at V and 5 bases at J, with 18 bases between the two ends. Per the germline V gene, CDR1 is SGHAT and CDR2 is FQNNGV. CDR3 nucleotides: TGTGCCAGCAGCTCGCCGGGTACAGGACCTCACAATGAGCAGTTCTTC. It encodes CASSSPGTGPHNEQFF.

The chain joins TRBV19 to TRBJ1-4, with D perhaps matching TRBD1 (6 bases). Trimming stripped 5 bases from V and 10 bases from J, with 11 bases between. CDR1 and CDR2 (germline): LNHDA, SQIVND (reference sequence). The CDR3 consists of 12 residues. The CDR3 protein is CASSLTGRKLFF. CDR3 nucleotides: TGTGCCAGTAGTTTGACAGGTAGAAAACTGTTTTTT.

The CDR3 nucleotides are TGCGCCAGCAGCCAAGATCAGGGGGTGTATTATAATTCACCCCTCCACTTT. Amino acids: CASSQDQGVYYNSPLHF. This chain links TRBV4-3 with TRBJ1-6; 7 bases agree with TRBD1. The germline V gene has CDR1 LGHNA and CDR2 YSLEER. The CDR3 has 17 amino acids. V shed 0 bases and J 4 bases; nucleotides not matched to a gene: 6.

Details on this clone: The sample carries other DNA sequences with the same CDR3. The chain uses TRBV11-2 and TRBJ1-1; 7 bases agree with TRBD1. After removal of 3 bases from V and 3 bases from J, the junction contained 1 base not matched to a gene. CDR1 and CDR2 (germline): SGHAT, FQNNGV. The CDR3 contains 13 residues. CDR3: CASSLTGYTEAFF. CDR3 nucleotide sequence: TGTGCCAGCAGCTTGACAGGGTACACTGAAGCTTTCTTT.

This clone was picked up a small number of times. The gene calls are TRBV6-5 and TRBJ1-2; D is unresolved. The length of the CDR3 is 14 residues. V shed 7 bases and J shed 5 bases, with 17 bases lying between them. Germline V CDR1 and CDR2: MNHEY, SVGAGI. In nucleotides, the CDR3 is TGTGCCAGCAAACTAGGGTACAATAAGTATGGCTACACCTTC. It is translated as CASKLGYNKYGYTF.

The rearrangement links TRBV7-8 to TRBJ1-3, with TRBD1 matching over 8 bases. The CDR3 loop spans 14 amino acids. Per the germline V gene, CDR1 is SGHVS and CDR2 is FQNEAQ. With V trimmed by 5 bases and J by 4 bases, 4 bases remained unmatched. Here the CDR3 reads CASSQGASGNTIYF. CDR3 nucleotides: TGTGCCAGCAGCCAGGGGGCTTCCGGAAACACCATATATTTT. Complete variable domain (other parts from reference TRBV7-8 and TRBJ1-3): GAGVSQSPRYKVAKRGQDVALRCDPISGHVSLFWYQQALGQGPEFLTYFQNEAQLDKSGLPSDRFFAERPEGSVSTLKIQRTQQEDSAVYLCASSQGASGNTIYFGEGSWLTVV.

The rearrangement joins TRBV30 to TRBJ1-5; no clear D. V lost 2 bases and J 3 bases, leaving 8 bases between the germline ends. The germline V gene encodes CDR1 GTSNPN and CDR2 SVGIG (reference sequence). This CDR3 spans 13 amino acids. CDR3 protein: CAWSLEPNQPQHF. CDR3 nucleotides: TGTGCCTGGAGTCTAGAACCCAATCAGCCCCAGCATTTT.

The chain has TRBV7-3 and TRBJ2-1; tentative D call: TRBD1 (5 bases). V lost 4 bases, J lost 4 bases, and 8 bases lay in between. This CDR3 region has 13 residues. CDR1 is SGHTA, CDR2 FQGTGA, per germline. The CDR3 region is CASSSTDYNEQFF. For the CDR3, the DNA is TGTGCCAGCAGCTCGACAGATTACAATGAGCAGTTCTTC.

Only a few counts were recorded for this clone. The rearrangement uses TRBV6-5 and TRBJ1-2, with TRBD1 matching over 7 bases. The CDR3 has 13 residues. CDR1 is MNHEY, CDR2 SVGAGI, per germline. V shed 6 bases, J shed 2 bases, and the junction held 3 bases outside the gene matches. Here the CDR3 reads CASSPTGNYGYTF. In DNA, the CDR3 is TGTGCCAGCAGCCCGACAGGGAACTATGGCTACACCTTC.

The chain uses TRBV28 and TRBJ1-3; D is unresolved. The CDR3 length is 15 residues. Looked up from germline, CDR1 is MDHEN and CDR2 is SYDVKM. V dropped 2 bases and J dropped 0 bases, with 8 bases sitting between them. The CDR3 loop reads CASSLDFLSGNTIYF. In DNA form, the CDR3 reads TGTGCCAGCAGTTTAGACTTCCTCTCTGGAAACACCATATATTTT.

The V call is TRBV11-1, the J call TRBJ2-5; the D is unclear. The CDR3 consists of 12 residues. Germline assignment: CDR1 SGHAT and CDR2 FQDESV (reference sequence). V gave up 1 base and J gave up 4 bases, with 4 bases separating them. The CDR3 spells CASSLDGETQYF. The CDR3 DNA sequence: TGTGCCAGCAGCTTAGACGGAGAGACCCAGTACTTC.

The chain carries TRBV25-1 and TRBJ2-2; D call uncertain. The CDR3 covers 14 residues. The V gene's germline CDR1 is MGHDK and CDR2 SYGVNS. V was trimmed by 5 bases and J by 3 bases, leaving 10 bases between them. The CDR3 DNA reads as TGTGCCAGCAGTTACGGGTCCGACACCGGGGAGCTGTTTTTT. Protein product: CASSYGSDTGELFF.

This rearrangement joins TRBV4-2 to TRBJ2-7, with 8 bases aligning to TRBD2. The germline CDR1 and CDR2 sequences are LGHNA and YNFKEQ. Germline trimming cut 1 base from V and 6 bases from J; bases unmatched to any gene: 17. The CDR3 loop spans 18 amino acids. The CDR3 coding sequence is TGTGCCAGCAGCCAAGGAGGGGGTCAACGGGGGGGCCTTAGCGAGCAGTACTTC. This encodes CASSQGGGQRGGLSEQYF.

This chain joins TRBV9 and TRBJ2-5, with D possibly being TRBD2 (5 bases). Trimming cost V 2 bases and J 5 bases, with 10 bases left between them. CDR1 and CDR2 from the germline V gene are SGDLS and YYNGEE. There are 13 residues in the CDR3. The CDR3 loop is CASSVKGGETQYF. The CDR3 coding sequence is TGTGCCAGCAGCGTGAAGGGCGGGGAGACCCAGTACTTC.

J is TRBJ1-5 and V is TRBV6-1, with D hard to call. The CDR3 consists of 16 residues. Trimming took 0 bases from V and 2 from J, leaving 11 bases between them. Germline V gene data show CDR1 as MNHNS and CDR2 as SASEGT. CDR3 residues: CASSEARVSGNQPQHF. The CDR3 nucleotides read TGTGCCAGCAGTGAAGCGAGGGTCTCCGGCAATCAGCCCCAGCATTTT.

The chain recombines TRBV10-2 with TRBJ2-7; 7 bases line up with TRBD1. V lost 3 bases, J lost 3 bases, and 5 bases stayed unmatched. The CDR3 is 14 residues long. In germline, CDR1 is WSHSY, CDR2 SAAADI. The CDR3 reads CASSEGGQIYEQYF. The CDR3 DNA follows: TGCGCCAGCAGTGAAGGGGGACAGATCTACGAGCAGTACTTC.